One sample yielded the 26 T cell receptor beta chains listed below, sequenced in a study of identifying expanded T cells in peripheral blood. Sequenced by immunoSEQ multiplex PCR; TCRdb stores in-frame clones only, minus some. The repertoire has some 90,000 clones, more than 75% of them found once; the top ten carry under 20%. Sequencing was performed on blood. All receptors come from a person aged 18 to 69 in good health.

The chain employs TRBV19 and TRBJ1-3, with D hard to call. V was trimmed by 5 bases and J by 2 bases, leaving 13 bases between them. The germline CDR1 and CDR2 sequences are LNHDA and SQIVND (reference sequence). The CDR3 sequence is 15 residues long. CDR3 in DNA: TGTGCCAGTAGTCCATACTTGGGCCCTGGAAACACCATATATTTT. This sequence encodes CASSPYLGPGNTIYF. The variable domain in full, completed from reference TRBV19 and TRBJ1-3, reads DGGITQSPKYLFRKEGQNVTLSCEQNLNHDAMYWYRQDPGQGLRLIYYSQIVNDFQKGDIAEGYSVSREKKESFPLTVTSAQKNPTAFYLCASSPYLGPGNTIYFGEGSWLTVV.

The V call is TRBV6-5, the J call TRBJ2-3, with D maybe TRBD2 (7 bases). From germline, CDR1 is MNHEY and CDR2 SVGAGI. V gave up 5 bases and J gave up 2 bases, with 14 bases separating them. CDR3 size: 15 residues. CDR3 in DNA: TGTGCCAGCAGTCTGGGCGGGGGCAACACAGATACGCAGTATTTT. Translated, it gives CASSLGGGNTDTQYF.

V and J are TRBV27 and TRBJ2-2; a weak D match, TRBD2 (7 bases). CDR1 and CDR2 from the germline V gene are MNHEY and SMNVEV (reference sequence). The CDR3 is made up of 15 amino acids. The V gene lost 2 bases and the J gene lost 4 bases, with 11 bases spanning the gap. CDR3 sequence: CASSLRGAGTGELFF. The CDR3 DNA sequence: TGTGCCAGCAGTTTACGGGGGGCCGGCACCGGGGAGCTGTTTTTT.

The chain employs TRBV7-2 and TRBJ1-5, with unresolved D. Trimming took off 6 bases at V and 8 bases at J, with 14 bases between the two ends. Germline assignment: CDR1 SGHTA and CDR2 FQGNSA. The CDR3 loop spans 13 amino acids. The CDR3 sequence: CASSSGPLEPQHF. The CDR3 DNA reads TGTGCCAGCAGTAGCGGACCGCTGGAGCCCCAGCATTTT.

The rearrangement links TRBV4-3 to TRBJ1-4, with D unclear. Germline values: CDR1 LGHNA, CDR2 YSLEER. Trimming pared 0 bases from V and 7 bases from J, leaving 18 bases between. CDR3 length equals 17 residues. The CDR3 region is CASSQEVNRGGGEKLFF. CDR3 nucleotide sequence: TGCGCCAGCAGCCAAGAGGTGAACAGAGGAGGTGGTGAAAAACTGTTTTTT.

The chain recombines TRBV5-1 with TRBJ1-1; D might be TRBD1 (6 bases). Trimming removed 1 base from V and 4 bases from J, with 17 bases in between. The CDR3 has 16 amino acids. Looked up from germline, CDR1 is SGHRS and CDR2 is YFSETQ. DNA for the CDR3: TGCGCCAGCAGCTTGTTAGGGGGAGATATGGGCACTGAAGCTTTCTTT. Residues: CASSLLGGDMGTEAFF.

A few counts support this clone. The V gene is TRBV9, the J gene TRBJ2-7; D may be TRBD1 (6 bases). This CDR3 is built from 18 residues. V was shortened by 0 bases and J by 2 bases, with 21 bases between the two germline ends. Germline assignment: CDR1 SGDLS and CDR2 YYNGEE. CDR3 residues: CASSVGDRLRGNPYEQYF. CDR3 nucleotide sequence: TGTGCCAGCAGCGTAGGAGACAGGTTAAGAGGTAACCCCTACGAGCAGTACTTC.

This chain joins TRBV11-3 and TRBJ1-1; D call uncertain. Trimming took off 4 bases at V and 6 bases at J, with 12 bases between the two ends. Germline values: CDR1 SGHNT, CDR2 YENEEA. The CDR3 is 13 residues long. The CDR3 protein is CASSYGPRAEAFF. As DNA, the CDR3 is TGTGCCAGCAGCTACGGGCCCCGCGCTGAAGCTTTCTTT. The variable domain in full, with the rest retrieved from reference TRBV11-3 and TRBJ1-1, is EAGVVQSPRYKIIEKKQPVAFWCNPISGHNTLYWYLQNLGQGPELLIRYENEEAVDDSQLPKDRFSAERLKGVDSTLKIQPAELGDSAVYLCASSYGPRAEAFFGQGTRLTVV.

The CDR3 is CASSQDAISSGNTIYF. The CDR3 nucleotides are TGCGCCAGCAGCCAAGACGCCATCAGCTCTGGAAACACCATATATTTT. This chain connects TRBV4-3 to TRBJ1-3, with unresolved D. The V and J ends lost 0 bases and 0 bases respectively, with 9 bases between them. The CDR3 extends over 16 amino acids. Germline V gene sequence: CDR1 LGHNA, CDR2 YSLEER.

The chain uses TRBV29-1 and TRBJ2-5, with D tentatively TRBD1 or TRBD2 (5 bases each). Between the trimmed V and J ends, which lost 7 bases and 4 bases, there was a span of 13 bases. The germline CDR1 and CDR2 sequences are SQVTM and ANQGSEA. This CDR3 spans 12 amino acids. CDR3 DNA sequence: TGCAGCGCCGGGGACCGGCGAGAGACCCAGTACTTC. The encoded protein is CSAGDRRETQYF.

This clone was recorded once. The chain couples TRBV5-8 to TRBJ1-2; D is unresolved. With 0 bases removed from V and 4 bases from J, the gap between germline ends came to 7 bases. The CDR3 covers 13 residues. In germline, CDR1 is SGHTS, CDR2 YDEGEE. The DNA for the CDR3 is TGTGCCAGCAGCTTGGCTGACCGCTATGGCTACACCTTC. Its protein product is CASSLADRYGYTF.

The chain couples TRBV7-2 to TRBJ2-1; 7 nucleotides agree with TRBD2. The V gene's germline CDR1 is SGHTA and CDR2 FQGNSA. The CDR3 is made up of 14 amino acids. V shed 1 base and J 8 bases; nucleotides not matched to a gene: 5. CDR3 sequence: CASSLERGWDEQFF. In nucleotides, the CDR3 is TGTGCCAGCAGCTTAGAGCGGGGCTGGGATGAGCAGTTCTTC.

The rearrangement uses TRBV7-9 and TRBJ1-4; no clear D. V was trimmed by 1 base and J by 7 bases, leaving 13 bases between them. From germline, CDR1 is SEHNR and CDR2 FQNEAQ (reference sequence). The CDR3 contains 15 residues. The CDR3: CASSLEGGFGEKLFF. In nucleotides, the CDR3 is TGTGCCAGCAGCTTAGAGGGTGGTTTCGGTGAAAAACTGTTTTTT.

J is TRBJ1-2 and V is TRBV5-8, with TRBD1 identical over 7 bases. CDR1 and CDR2 (germline): SGHTS, YDEGEE. This CDR3 has 13 amino acids. V shed 4 bases and J 5 bases; nucleotides not matched to a gene: 5. The CDR3 DNA reads as TGTGCCAGCAGCCCGGAGACAGGGTATGGCTACACCTTC. Protein product: CASSPETGYGYTF.

This chain connects TRBV18 to TRBJ1-2; D ambiguous. In germline, CDR1 is KGHSH, CDR2 LQKENI. V lost 0 bases and J lost 2, with 7 bases in between. This CDR3 has 14 residues. The CDR3 nucleotides are TGTGCCAGCTCACCACCTGCCGCCAACTATGGCTACACCTTC. Its protein is CASSPPAANYGYTF.

This rearrangement joins TRBV28 to TRBJ1-4, with 9 positions matching TRBD1. The length of the CDR3 is 14 residues. Per germline, CDR1 MDHEN and CDR2 SYDVKM. The V gene end was trimmed by 7 bases and the J gene end by 6 bases; junction bases not matched to a gene: 6. CDR3 in DNA: TGTGCCAGCACCCCCGGGACAGGGTATGAAAAACTGTTTTTT. Translating it yields CASTPGTGYEKLFF.

V usage is TRBV10-1 and J usage is TRBJ2-3, with TRBD1 as a possible D gene (6 bases). The CDR3 spans 12 residues. Germline values: CDR1 WNHNN, CDR2 SYGVQD (reference sequence). V was shortened by 0 bases and J by 8 bases, with 6 bases between the two germline ends. Here the CDR3 reads CASSESGGTQYF. The CDR3 DNA follows: TGCGCCAGCAGTGAGTCAGGGGGTACGCAGTATTTT.

The chain links TRBV2 to TRBJ2-3; D possibly matches TRBD1 or TRBD2 (5 bases each). The germline V gene encodes CDR1 SNHLY and CDR2 FYNNEI. The CDR3 totals 13 residues. Trimming left V 9 bases short and J 5 bases short, with 15 bases between. CDR3: CARGDGSGDTQYF. The CDR3 DNA reads as TGTGCCAGGGGGGACGGGTCGGGAGATACGCAGTATTTT. Together with reference TRBV2 and TRBJ2-3, the CDR3 gives the full variable domain: EPEVTQTPSHQVTQMGQEVILRCVPISNHLYFYWYRQILGQKVEFLVSFYNNEISEKSEIFDDQFSVERPDGSNFTLKIRSTKLEDSAMYFCARGDGSGDTQYFGPGTRLTVL.

This rearrangement joins TRBV14 to TRBJ2-5; the D gene could be TRBD1 or TRBD2 (7 bases each). Germline lookup yields CDR1 SGHDN and CDR2 FVKESK. Trimming removed 5 bases from V and 5 bases from J, with 12 bases in between. The CDR3 loop spans 13 amino acids. CDR3 DNA: TGTGCCAGCAGCTACAGGGGAGGGGAGACCCAGTACTTC. Translating it yields CASSYRGGETQYF.

The chain joins TRBV6-5 to TRBJ1-5; D is perhaps TRBD1 (5 bases). Trimming removed 5 bases at V and 2 bases at J, with 13 bases between. Germline V gene lookup returns CDR1 MNHEY and CDR2 SVGAGI. The CDR3 is made up of 15 amino acids. CDR3 amino acids: CASSPLRGGNQPQHF. In nucleotides, the CDR3 is TGTGCCAGCAGTCCACTGCGGGGGGGCAATCAGCCCCAGCATTTT.

The chain is built from TRBV5-1 and TRBJ1-2; D might be TRBD1 (5 bases). CDR1 is SGHRS and CDR2 is YFSETQ in the germline V gene. V was pared by 0 bases and J by 0 bases, with 9 bases between. The CDR3 consists of 15 residues. CDR3 protein: CASSLEPGPNYGYTF. The CDR3, as DNA: TGCGCCAGCAGCTTGGAGCCAGGGCCTAACTATGGCTACACCTTC.

This clone showed up just once. The CDR3 loop reads CASSQDTRYSNQPQHF. As DNA, the CDR3 is TGTGCCAGCAGCCAAGACACACGCTATAGCAATCAGCCCCAGCATTTT. This chain connects TRBV14 to TRBJ1-5, with D uncertain. The CDR3 consists of 16 residues. V was shortened by 0 bases and J by 0 bases, with 9 bases between the two germline ends. Germline V gene data show CDR1 as SGHDN and CDR2 as FVKESK.

The genes are TRBV19 and TRBJ2-1, with 8 bases that match TRBD1. In germline, CDR1 is LNHDA, CDR2 SQIVND (reference sequence). V shed 4 bases, J shed 12 bases, and the junction held 5 bases outside the gene matches. The CDR3 is made up of 12 amino acids. CDR3 DNA: TGTGCCAGTAGTACTCCAGGGGGCTTGCAGTTCTTC. Translation: CASSTPGGLQFF. Variable domain in full (rest from reference TRBV19 and TRBJ2-1): DGGITQSPKYLFRKEGQNVTLSCEQNLNHDAMYWYRQDPGQGLRLIYYSQIVNDFQKGDIAEGYSVSREKKESFPLTVTSAQKNPTAFYLCASSTPGGLQFFGPGTRLTVL.

This clone was seen a single time. The J gene is TRBJ2-7, the V gene TRBV30; tentatively, D is TRBD1 (6 bases). Germline-derived CDR1 and CDR2 are GTSNPN and SVGIG (reference sequence). The CDR3 consists of 15 residues. Trimming removed 4 bases at V and 3 bases at J, with 19 bases between. The CDR3 region has the DNA TGTGCCTGGACCGCCGCTGGGACAACTAACTACGAGCAGTACTTC. It codes for CAWTAAGTTNYEQYF.

V usage is TRBV9 and J usage is TRBJ2-3, with D hard to call. This CDR3 region has 14 residues. The V end lost 0 bases, the J end lost 2 bases, and 7 bases lay between the germline ends. Germline lookup yields CDR1 SGDLS and CDR2 YYNGEE. DNA for the CDR3: TGTGCCAGCAGCGTAGTCCCCAACACAGATACGCAGTATTTT. The encoded protein is CASSVVPNTDTQYF.

This clone appeared once. The chain carries TRBV6-5 and TRBJ2-1; D possibly corresponds to TRBD2 (7 bases). The CDR3 has 13 amino acids. Germline lookup yields CDR1 MNHEY and CDR2 SVGAGI. V shed 6 bases and J shed 10 bases, with 16 bases lying between them. The CDR3 here is CASSPAGAGEQFF. In DNA, the CDR3 is TGTGCCAGCAGCCCCGCGGGGGCCGGGGAGCAGTTCTTC.